What follows are 28 T cell receptor beta chains derived from one specimen sequenced in a study of OX40 agonist ivuxolimab in advanced cancers. Measured with immunoSEQ multiplex PCR; TCRdb has only the in-frame clones, and not every one. Here the sample spans 55,000 to 90,000 clones, roughly 80% being singletons. Sequencing used CD4+ or CD8+ T cells sorted from blood, obtained in a trial of the OX40 agonist ivuxolimab. The receptor source for this set is an adult with an advanced solid tumor such as melanoma, head and neck, liver or kidney cancer.

The V and J genes are TRBV5-6 and TRBJ1-6; D might be TRBD1 (6 bases). Between the trimmed V and J ends, which lost 1 base and 8 bases, there was a span of 22 bases. This CDR3 has 18 residues. Germline assignment: CDR1 SGHDT and CDR2 YYEEEE. CDR3 nucleotides: TGTGCCAGCAGCTTGATCGGGGGGGCAGGACCCCTTGATTCACCCCTCCACTTT. Protein sequence: CASSLIGGAGPLDSPLHF.

The chain joins TRBV7-6 to TRBJ2-5; D is uncertain. The CDR3 covers 13 residues. The V end was cut by 2 bases, the J end by 4 bases, with 8 bases between. Germline CDR1 is SGHVS and CDR2 is FNYEAQ. The CDR3 DNA reads TGTGCCAGCAGCTTAAGACCACTAGAGACCCAGTACTTC. Protein sequence: CASSLRPLETQYF.

This chain connects TRBV7-9 to TRBJ1-2; D unclear. Germline assignment: CDR1 SEHNR and CDR2 FQNEAQ (reference sequence). The CDR3 totals 11 residues. The germline V and J ends were trimmed by 4 bases and 8 bases, with 8 bases remaining between them. The CDR3 loop reads CASSSLGGYTF. CDR3 DNA sequence: TGTGCCAGCAGCTCCCTGGGGGGCTACACCTTC.

The chain combines TRBV14 with TRBJ2-1; D is unresolved. CDR1 and CDR2 from the germline V gene are SGHDN and FVKESK. The ends were cut back, 4 bases at V and 14 bases at J, with 18 bases in the middle. This CDR3 comprises 13 residues. CDR3 residues: CASSLGLGSPKFF. The CDR3 region has the DNA TGTGCCAGCAGCCTTGGATTAGGATCCCCTAAGTTCTTC.

The chain carries TRBV7-8 and TRBJ1-1; maybe TRBD1 (5 bases). CDR3 length equals 13 residues. Germline values: CDR1 SGHVS, CDR2 FQNEAQ. V gave up 5 bases and J gave up 6 bases, with 13 bases separating them. In nucleotides, the CDR3 is TGTGCCAGCAGCGTCCGGGACGGCGCTGAAGCTTTCTTT. This encodes CASSVRDGAEAFF. Supplemented by reference TRBV7-8 and TRBJ1-1, the full variable domain reads GAGVSQSPRYKVAKRGQDVALRCDPISGHVSLFWYQQALGQGPEFLTYFQNEAQLDKSGLPSDRFFAERPEGSVSTLKIQRTQQEDSAVYLCASSVRDGAEAFFGQGTRLTVV.

This sequence joins TRBV5-4 and TRBJ2-5, with 7 bases that match TRBD1. The CDR3 runs 13 residues. The trim removed 4 bases at V and 6 bases at J, leaving 6 bases unmatched. Germline CDR1 is SGHNT and CDR2 is YYREEE (reference sequence). CDR3 protein: CASSRTGEQTQYF. In nucleotides, the CDR3 is TGTGCCAGCAGCAGAACAGGGGAACAGACCCAGTACTTC.

V and J are TRBV11-2 and TRBJ2-6; D ambiguous. Germline values: CDR1 SGHAT, CDR2 FQNNGV. CDR3 length: 15 amino acids. Trimming removed 2 bases from V and 4 bases from J, with 9 bases in between. CDR3 protein: CASSLNHPGANVLTF. CDR3 sequence (DNA): TGTGCCAGCAGCTTAAACCATCCGGGGGCCAACGTCCTGACTTTC.

The V call is TRBV6-6, the J call TRBJ2-1; D is unclear. Germline-derived CDR1 and CDR2 are MNHNY and SVGAGI (reference sequence). V was trimmed by 2 bases and J by 4 bases, leaving 6 bases between them. The CDR3 sequence is 13 residues long. CDR3 residues: CASSYTSYNEQFF. For the CDR3, the DNA is TGTGCCAGCAGTTACACCAGTTACAATGAGCAGTTCTTC.

The rearrangement joins TRBV30 to TRBJ1-2; D possibly corresponds to TRBD1 (6 bases). The V gene's germline CDR1 is GTSNPN and CDR2 SVGIG (reference sequence). Trimming took 3 bases from V and 6 from J, leaving 14 bases between them. The CDR3 spans 13 residues. CDR3 loop: CAWRSQGVNGYTF. The CDR3 nucleotides read TGTGCCTGGAGATCACAGGGTGTCAATGGCTACACCTTC.

This clone was recorded at least ten times. The chain couples TRBV6-1 to TRBJ1-2; D uncertain. Looked up from germline, CDR1 is MNHNS and CDR2 is SASEGT. CDR3 length equals 12 residues. Trimming took 7 bases from V and 8 from J, leaving 14 bases between them. CDR3 protein: CASNLEADGYTF. For the CDR3, the DNA is TGTGCCAGCAACCTGGAGGCAGACGGCTACACCTTC.

This clone was picked up a small number of times. The chain has TRBV6-1 and TRBJ1-6; the match to TRBD1 covers 9 bases. In germline, CDR1 is MNHNS, CDR2 SASEGT. V lost 1 base and J lost 0; bases outside the gene matches: 4. This CDR3 region has 18 residues. The CDR3 nucleotides read TGTGCCAGCAGTGAAGGACAGGGGGTGGGCTCCTATAATTCACCCCTCCACTTT. This translates into CASSEGQGVGSYNSPLHF.

The J gene is TRBJ2-7, the V gene TRBV10-3, with TRBD2 matching 7 bases. Germline loops: CDR1 ENHRY, CDR2 SYGVKD. Trimming at V came to 4 bases and at J to 0 bases, leaving 3 bases not matched to a gene. The CDR3 runs 14 residues. The CDR3 sequence is CAISVGGSSYEQYF. CDR3 nucleotide sequence: TGTGCCATCAGTGTGGGGGGGAGCTCCTACGAGCAGTACTTC.

The chain uses TRBV2 and TRBJ2-2, with TRBD1 matching over 9 bases. After removal of 5 bases from V and 4 bases from J, the junction contained 14 bases not matched to a gene. The CDR3 is 18 amino acids. Germline loops: CDR1 SNHLY, CDR2 FYNNEI. The CDR3 spells CASSSGQGLLLTTGELFF. The CDR3 nucleotides read TGTGCCAGCAGTTCCGGACAGGGGCTATTACTGACCACCGGGGAGCTGTTTTTT.

The chain has TRBV30 and TRBJ2-5; TRBD2 is a possible D gene (5 bases). The CDR3 loop spans 14 amino acids. Trimming left V 0 bases short and J 0 bases short, with 8 bases between. Germline V lookup: CDR1 GTSNPN, CDR2 SVGIG (reference sequence). The CDR3 DNA reads as TGTGCCTGGAGTGTACGCGGGTACCAAGAGACCCAGTACTTC. Encoded protein: CAWSVRGYQETQYF.

This clone appeared once. This rearrangement joins TRBV6-5 to TRBJ2-5; 8 bases fit TRBD2. The J call may be mistaken, given a closer DNA end match to TRBJ2-7. Per germline, CDR1 MNHEY and CDR2 SVGAGI. The CDR3 loop spans 14 amino acids. The CDR3 nucleotides read TGTGCCAGCAGTTATCTTGCGGGGGGCTACGAGCAGTACTTC. It specifies CASSYLAGGYEQYF.

The CDR3 nucleotides are TGTGCCAGCAGCCCAAGTGGGGGGGCTGGGACCCAGTACTTC. As protein: CASSPSGGAGTQYF. This chain uses TRBV7-7 with TRBJ2-5; possible D gene TRBD2, 7 bases. CDR1 SSHAT and CDR2 FNYEAQ come from the germline V gene (reference sequence). The V end lost 5 bases, the J end lost 7 bases, and 17 bases lay between the germline ends. The CDR3 has 14 amino acids.

The chain uses TRBV6-5 and TRBJ2-3, with 7 nucleotides matching TRBD1. V trimming: 4 bases; J trimming: 9 bases; junction bases outside the gene matches: 10. Germline V gives CDR1 MNHEY, CDR2 SVGAGI. The CDR3 loop spans 14 amino acids. The DNA of the CDR3 is TGTGCCAGCAGTTCCTCGGGACAGAAGAGAACGCAGTATTTT. Encoded protein: CASSSSGQKRTQYF.

CDR3 protein: CASSIDRSTHEQYF. As DNA, the CDR3 is TGTGCCAGTAGTATAGATCGCAGCACCCACGAGCAGTACTTC. The V gene is TRBV19, the J gene TRBJ2-7, with D unclear. Germline V gene sequence: CDR1 LNHDA, CDR2 SQIVND (reference sequence). This CDR3 comprises 14 residues. Deletions cut 0 bases from V and 5 bases from J, with 11 bases between.

The CDR3 DNA reads as TGTGCCAGCTTTGGGTCCTACGAGCAGTACTTC. It translates to CASFGSYEQYF. The gene calls are TRBV6-1 and TRBJ2-7, with D unresolved. Trimming pared 8 bases from V and 1 base from J, leaving 6 bases between. In germline, CDR1 is MNHNS, CDR2 SASEGT. This CDR3 spans 11 amino acids.

This clone occurred once. The chain has TRBV5-1 and TRBJ1-1, with a tentative D call TRBD1 (6 bases). Germline V lookup: CDR1 SGHRS, CDR2 YFSETQ. Trimming cost V 2 bases and J 4 bases, with 12 bases left between them. The CDR3 contains 14 residues. CDR3 sequence reads: CASSFGTQGTEAFF. The CDR3 DNA follows: TGCGCCAGCAGCTTTGGCACACAGGGCACTGAAGCTTTCTTT.

The CDR3 loop reads CASTLLGTYEQYF. CDR3 bases: TGTGCCAGCACCCTCCTCGGCACCTACGAGCAGTACTTC. The chain links TRBV2 to TRBJ2-7; D unclear. In germline, CDR1 is SNHLY, CDR2 FYNNEI. V lost 7 bases to trimming and J lost 2 bases, with 12 bases between them. The CDR3 spans 13 residues.

The V call is TRBV18, the J call TRBJ2-3; the match to TRBD2 covers 8 bases. V lost 0 bases to trimming and J lost 5 bases; unmatched junction nucleotides: 7. The germline V gene encodes CDR1 KGHSH and CDR2 LQKENI. The CDR3 extends over 16 amino acids. Written as DNA, the CDR3 is TGTGCCAGCTCACCACCGAAAGCGGGGGCTTTAGATACGCAGTATTTT. Its protein is CASSPPKAGALDTQYF.

J is TRBJ1-2 and V is TRBV10-3; 8 nucleotides agree with TRBD1. Unmatched junction bases numbered 11, after V lost 4 bases and J lost 7 bases. Germline CDR1 and CDR2: ENHRY and SYGVKD. The CDR3 has 15 amino acids. The CDR3 bases are TGTGCCATCAGTGCCCCGGACAGGGTAGGGGGTGGCTACACCTTC. Its protein product is CAISAPDRVGGGYTF.

This clone showed up just a few times. The rearrangement joins TRBV27 to TRBJ1-1; D is ambiguous. Trimming pared 5 bases from V and 0 bases from J, leaving 22 bases between. Germline V gene data show CDR1 as MNHEY and CDR2 as SMNVEV (reference sequence). The CDR3 totals 18 residues. CDR3 sequence: CASSPNAGFRLLNTEAFF. CDR3 nucleotides: TGTGCCAGCAGTCCAAATGCAGGTTTCAGGCTTCTGAACACTGAAGCTTTCTTT.

The rearrangement joins TRBV28 to TRBJ2-3; TRBD2 might be the D (6 bases). The CDR3 spans 17 residues. CDR1 and CDR2 (germline): MDHEN, SYDVKM. Trimming shortened V by 2 bases and J by 2 bases, and 17 bases separated the two germline ends. CDR3 bases: TGTGCCAGCAGTTTAAGTACTAGCAAGTATTCCACAGATACGCAGTATTTT. Translated, it gives CASSLSTSKYSTDTQYF.

The chain is built from TRBV15 and TRBJ2-3; D unclear. The CDR3 has 15 residues. V was trimmed by 6 bases and J by 1 base, leaving 14 bases between them. Germline lookup yields CDR1 LNHNV and CDR2 YYDKDF (reference sequence). The CDR3 loop reads CATSIAGPGTDTQYF. The CDR3 coding sequence is TGTGCCACCAGTATAGCCGGGCCTGGCACAGATACGCAGTATTTT.

This chain links TRBV6-1 with TRBJ1-4, with 8 positions matching TRBD1. The length of the CDR3 is 15 residues. Unmatched junction bases numbered 8, after V lost 3 bases and J lost 8 bases. Germline CDR1 and CDR2: MNHNS and SASEGT. CDR3: CASSDGGRGQEKLFF. In DNA, the CDR3 is TGTGCCAGCAGTGACGGGGGCAGGGGGCAGGAAAAACTGTTTTTT.

A few counts support this clone. The chain joins TRBV6-5 to TRBJ1-1; D gene unclear. Germline V lookup: CDR1 MNHEY, CDR2 SVGAGI. Trimming shortened V by 5 bases and J by 8 bases, and 12 bases separated the two germline ends. The CDR3 consists of 12 residues. This CDR3 reads CASSPTQTEAFF. In DNA form, the CDR3 reads TGTGCCAGCAGTCCGACCCAAACAGAAGCTTTCTTT.